The 23 T cell receptor beta chains in this list originate from one sample, sequenced in a study of blood T cell repertoires in COVID-19 (dated by TCRdb to 2018 to 2020). Receptors were amplified or captured by the immunoSEQ multiplex PCR assay. As stored in TCRdb, this immuneACCESS dataset retains in-frame rearrangements with V and J assigned. A fraction of the clones does not appear; measured against another copy, unresolved V genes explain less than half of the discrepancy, and the remainder lacks a known reason. Across this sample there are more than 95,000 clones, with approximately 74% seen only once. The ten largest clonotypes hold approximately 6% of the sample. The sample taken for sequencing was peripheral blood. The receptors were gathered from a man older than 75 with COVID-19, enrolled during active disease.

This sequence joins TRBV6-5 and TRBJ1-4; 10 bases fit TRBD1. CDR3 length equals 15 residues. Per germline, CDR1 MNHEY and CDR2 SVGAGI. The junction had 9 bases not matched to a gene; V was cut back by 7 bases and J by 7 bases. The CDR3 sequence is CASKVLGTGVEKLFF. The CDR3 nucleotides read TGTGCCAGCAAGGTTCTAGGGACAGGGGTTGAAAAACTGTTTTTT.

The chain couples TRBV3-1 (or the pseudogene TRBV3-2) to TRBJ1-1; TRBD1 might be the D (5 bases). Germline CDR1 LGHDT, CDR2 YNNKEL (reference sequence). V was clipped by 4 bases and J by 5 bases, with 23 bases between them. This CDR3 contains 17 residues. CDR3 amino acids: CASSPGGRQSGGTEAFF. CDR3 in DNA: TGTGCCAGCAGCCCTGGCGGCCGACAGTCCGGAGGGACTGAAGCTTTCTTT.

This clone was seen a single time. The rearrangement uses TRBV27 and TRBJ1-5; D might be TRBD1 (6 bases). The CDR3 runs 15 residues. The V gene lost 6 bases and the J gene lost 0 bases, with 12 bases spanning the gap. Per germline, CDR1 MNHEY and CDR2 SMNVEV (reference sequence). In nucleotides, the CDR3 is TGTGCCAGCAGGCAGGGGTGGTCTAGCAATCAGCCCCAGCATTTT. As protein: CASRQGWSSNQPQHF.

The V gene is TRBV19, the J gene TRBJ2-7; perhaps TRBD1 as D (5 bases). Trimming pared 2 bases from V and 3 bases from J, leaving 14 bases between. This CDR3 is 15 amino acids long. The germline CDR1 and CDR2 sequences are LNHDA and SQIVND (reference sequence). CDR3 coding DNA: TGTGCCAGTAGTATAAGTCTGGGAAGGGGCTACGAGCAGTACTTC. Translated: CASSISLGRGYEQYF.

In its sample, this clone was seen a few times. The chain is built from TRBV19 and TRBJ1-5; D possibly corresponds to TRBD1 (6 bases). The CDR3 is 14 amino acids. Germline-derived CDR1 and CDR2 are LNHDA and SQIVND (reference sequence). Trimming stripped 2 bases from V and 7 bases from J, with 12 bases between. CDR3: CASSIIPGVQPQHF. The CDR3 DNA is TGTGCCAGTAGTATAATCCCAGGGGTCCAGCCCCAGCATTTT.

The chain has TRBV19 and TRBJ1-6; D is unclear. Germline V gene data show CDR1 as LNHDA and CDR2 as SQIVND (reference sequence). V was pared by 3 bases and J by 4 bases, with 10 bases between. The CDR3 covers 15 residues. The CDR3 nucleotides read TGTGCCAGTAGTATCATCCAGGCGTATAATTCACCCCTCCACTTT. Translation: CASSIIQAYNSPLHF.

This chain uses TRBV5-1 with TRBJ2-1, with 14 bases matching TRBD2. With 3 bases clipped from V and 5 bases from J, the junction kept 10 bases outside the gene matches. Germline V lookup: CDR1 SGHRS, CDR2 YFSETQ. The CDR3 totals 18 residues. In DNA form, the CDR3 reads TGCGCCAGCAGCTCGGGACTAGCGGGAGTCCGGGGCCACAATGAGCAGTTCTTC. Its translation is CASSSGLAGVRGHNEQFF.

This rearrangement joins TRBV7-2 to TRBJ2-7; 9 nucleotides match TRBD2. Per germline, CDR1 SGHTA and CDR2 FQGNSA. Losses at the gene ends were 0 bases for V and 0 bases for J; bases not matched to a gene: 0. This CDR3 has 15 residues. The CDR3 DNA sequence: TGTGCCAGCAGCTTAGCTAGCGGGAGCTCCTACGAGCAGTACTTC. Its translation is CASSLASGSSYEQYF.

The chain has TRBV6-5 and TRBJ2-7, with 9 bases fitting TRBD1. Germline assignment: CDR1 MNHEY and CDR2 SVGAGI. J lost 2 bases, V lost 8 bases, and 10 bases had no gene match. The length of the CDR3 is 15 residues. The CDR3 region has the DNA TGTGCCAGCGCGGTACAGGGGGCGCGGACCTACGAGCAGTACTTC. Its protein is CASAVQGARTYEQYF.

The V call is TRBV11-3, the J call TRBJ2-1, with 8 bases that match TRBD1. V lost 5 bases and J lost 3; bases outside the gene matches: 6. The CDR3 is 15 amino acids. CDR1 SGHNT and CDR2 YENEEA come from the germline V gene. This CDR3 reads CASSPGGQVYNEQFF. In nucleotides, the CDR3 is TGTGCCAGCAGCCCTGGGGGACAGGTCTACAATGAGCAGTTCTTC.

The CDR3 DNA reads TGTGCCAGTAGTATCGTCACGGACTATGGCTACACCTTC. Translation: CASSIVTDYGYTF. This chain connects TRBV19 to TRBJ1-2; D gene unclear. Trimming left V 3 bases short and J 3 bases short, with 8 bases between. The germline CDR1 and CDR2 sequences are LNHDA and SQIVND (reference sequence). The CDR3 has 13 residues. Variable domain in full (rest from reference TRBV19 and TRBJ1-2): DGGITQSPKYLFRKEGQNVTLSCEQNLNHDAMYWYRQDPGQGLRLIYYSQIVNDFQKGDIAEGYSVSREKKESFPLTVTSAQKNPTAFYLCASSIVTDYGYTFGSGTRLTVV.

The rearrangement links TRBV7-8 to TRBJ1-1; possibly TRBD1 for D (5 bases). The CDR3 covers 12 residues. Trimming removed 5 bases at V and 7 bases at J, with 11 bases between. Germline V gives CDR1 SGHVS, CDR2 FQNEAQ. The chain's CDR3 is CASSRQGDEAFF. The CDR3 DNA reads TGTGCCAGCAGCCGCCAAGGGGATGAAGCTTTCTTT.

The chain couples TRBV10-1 to TRBJ1-1, with TRBD1 as a possible D gene (5 bases). The germline V gene encodes CDR1 WNHNN and CDR2 SYGVQD (reference sequence). V dropped 3 bases and J dropped 5 bases, with 10 bases sitting between them. The CDR3 contains 13 residues. The CDR3: CASSDGGRTEAFF. CDR3 DNA sequence: TGCGCCAGCAGTGACGGGGGTCGAACTGAAGCTTTCTTT.

This clone was seen more than once but under ten times. In DNA, the CDR3 is TGTGCCAGCAGCTTGGGATTCGGAGGGAAAGAGCAGTACTTC. Translating gives CASSLGFGGKEQYF. This rearrangement joins TRBV5-6 to TRBJ2-7, with a weak D call TRBD2 (6 bases). Germline V lookup: CDR1 SGHDT, CDR2 YYEEEE. V dropped 0 bases and J dropped 7 bases, with 14 bases sitting between them. There are 14 residues in the CDR3.

This chain joins TRBV4-3 and TRBJ2-7; D unresolved. The germline V and J ends were trimmed by 0 bases and 0 bases, with 12 bases remaining between them. CDR1 is LGHNA and CDR2 is YSLEER in the germline V gene. The CDR3 covers 16 residues. DNA of the CDR3: TGCGCCAGCAGCCAAGAGGCTACCAGGTTCTCCTACGAGCAGTACTTC. It translates to CASSQEATRFSYEQYF.

Ten or more counts support this clone. The CDR3 spells CASSRDSLTYEQYF. CDR3 nucleotide sequence: TGTGCCAGCAGTAGAGACAGCCTTACCTACGAGCAGTACTTC. This chain links TRBV6-5 with TRBJ2-7, with a tentative D call TRBD1 (5 bases). The germline gives CDR1 MNHEY, CDR2 SVGAGI. The CDR3 has 14 residues. V lost 5 bases and J lost 2, with 13 bases in between.

The chain is built from TRBV24-1 and TRBJ2-3, with a weak D call TRBD2 (6 bases). CDR3 size: 14 residues. The ends were cut back, 9 bases at V and 3 bases at J, with 15 bases in the middle. CDR1 is KGHDR, CDR2 SFDVKD, per germline. CDR3 region: CATSRGGGTDTQYF. CDR3 nucleotide sequence: TGTGCCACCTCGCGGGGCGGAGGGACAGATACGCAGTATTTT.

The chain has TRBV21-1 and TRBJ2-6; TRBD1, the table's D call, was not compared with the DNA. TRBV21-1 is annotated as a pseudogene. The length of the CDR3 is 19 residues. As DNA, the CDR3 is TGTGCCAGCAGCACTCCCAGGGGGACAGGCCGGTCTAGGGCCAACGTCCTGACTTTC. Its translation is CASSTPRGTGRSRANVLTF.

The J gene is TRBJ1-5, the V gene TRBV2; weak D call: TRBD1 (5 bases). The CDR3 has 15 amino acids. Germline values: CDR1 SNHLY, CDR2 FYNNEI. The V gene lost 4 bases and the J gene lost 3 bases, with 13 bases spanning the gap. The CDR3 DNA sequence: TGTGCCAGCAGTGGACAGAGCGTTACCAATCAGCCCCAGCATTTT. Protein product: CASSGQSVTNQPQHF.

The genes are TRBV28 and TRBJ2-1; 11 bases agree with TRBD2. V dropped 8 bases and J dropped 9; count of bases not matched to a gene: 9. Per the germline V gene, CDR1 is MDHEN and CDR2 is SYDVKM. This CDR3 spans 14 amino acids. CDR3 bases: TGTGCCAGCCTGACTAGCGGGATATCGGGTGAGCAGTTCTTC. This sequence encodes CASLTSGISGEQFF.

The DNA of the CDR3 is TGCGCCAGCAGCCAAAATGGAGGGGCATATTGGGAGCAGTACTTC. Translation gives CASSQNGGAYWEQYF. V usage is TRBV5-1 and J usage is TRBJ2-7; maybe TRBD2 (6 bases). Trimming removed 4 bases from V and 7 bases from J, with 21 bases in between. Germline V gene lookup returns CDR1 SGHRS and CDR2 YFSETQ. The CDR3 extends over 15 amino acids.

The chain employs TRBV6-1 and TRBJ1-5, with TRBD1 matching 9 bases. CDR1 MNHNS and CDR2 SASEGT come from the germline V gene. V was clipped by 4 bases and J by 2 bases; unmatched bases: 6. This CDR3 is 16 amino acids long. The CDR3 DNA follows: TGTGCCAGCAGTGGTCACAGGGGGCTCGGCAATCAGCCCCAGCATTTT. This codes for CASSGHRGLGNQPQHF.

This chain links TRBV2 with TRBJ2-5; possible D gene TRBD2, 6 bases. V dropped 5 bases and J dropped 0 bases, with 10 bases sitting between them. The CDR3 runs 14 residues. Germline CDR1 reads SNHLY; CDR2 reads FYNNEI. This CDR3 is CASSPRDYQETQYF. In nucleotides, the CDR3 is TGTGCCAGCAGTCCCCGGGACTACCAAGAGACCCAGTACTTC.